These 7 T cell receptor beta chains originate from one sample sequenced in a study of regulatory T cells in long-lasting Graves disease. Time point meaning: newly diagnosed GD, antithyroid drugs for less than 3 months. The TCR library was made from RNA that had been extracted from PBMCs in TRIzol. Building the TCR beta libraries relied on iRepertoire HTBI primers, and CDR3 regions underwent Arm-PCR. Each CDR3 protein is one row after TCRdb ran MiXCR on the multiplex PCR reads. Counted here are over 400,000 distinct CDR3 sequences, around 13% occurring once; the ten biggest clones make up roughly 15%. This sample also belongs to another study, concerning T cells in Graves' hyperthyroidism and ophthalmopathy.

This specimen consisted of peripheral blood mononuclear cells (PBMCs), obtained at new diagnosis, from a patient treated with antithyroid drugs. The receptors derive from a woman in her 50s with Graves disease.

The V call is TRBV9, the J call TRBJ1-3; D is unresolved. This CDR3 region has 16 residues. CDR1 and CDR2 from the germline V gene are SGDLS and YYNGEE. The V and J ends lost 4 bases and 0 bases respectively, with 14 bases between them. The CDR3 loop is CASSLGPQNSGNTIYF. Written as DNA, the CDR3 is TGTGCCAGCAGCCTCGGACCACAAAACTCTGGAAACACCATATATTTT. The full variable domain, completed using reference TRBV9 and TRBJ1-3, is DSGVTQTPKHLITATGQRVTLRCSPRSGDLSVYWYQQSLDQGLQFLIQYYNGEERAKGNILERFSAQQFPDLHSELNLSSLELGDSALYFCASSLGPQNSGNTIYFGEGSWLTVV.

Only a few counts were recorded for this clonotype. This chain links TRBV9 with TRBJ2-3, with 14 bases identical to TRBD2. This CDR3 comprises 18 residues. The V gene end was trimmed by 3 bases and the J gene end by 3 bases; junction bases not matched to a gene: 9. Germline CDR1 is SGDLS and CDR2 is YYNGEE. The CDR3 protein is CASSARLAGGPSTDTQYF. Written as DNA, the CDR3 is TGTGCCAGCAGCGCCCGACTAGCGGGAGGGCCGAGTACAGATACGCAGTATTTT.

The V and J genes are TRBV20-1 and TRBJ2-1, with 13 bases identical to TRBD2. The J segment lost 3 bases and the V segment lost 6 bases, leaving 14 bases of the junction unmatched. The length of the CDR3 is 18 residues. Germline lookup yields CDR1 DFQATT and CDR2 SNEGSKA (reference sequence). CDR3 DNA: TGCAGTGCCCCGCCGAGGACTAGCGGGAGAGGGGACTACAATGAGCAGTTCTTC. This encodes CSAPPRTSGRGDYNEQFF.

In this sample, this clonotype turned up many times. The CDR3 coding sequence is TGCAGCGTTGGAACCACAGGGCTGGGCGGGGAGCTGTTTTTT. This translates into CSVGTTGLGGELFF. The V and J genes are TRBV29-1 and TRBJ2-2; possible D gene TRBD1, 6 bases. CDR1 and CDR2 (germline): SQVTM, ANQGSEA. This CDR3 is built from 14 residues. V shed 4 bases and J shed 7 bases, with 16 bases lying between them.

The table lists this clonotype with many counts. The chain combines TRBV5-1 with TRBJ2-1; tentative D call: TRBD1 (6 bases). This CDR3 region has 17 residues. Trimming cost V 4 bases and J 3 bases, with 20 bases left between them. Per the germline V gene, CDR1 is SGHRS and CDR2 is YFSETQ. The CDR3 sequence is CASSAQGRRTIYNEQFF. For the CDR3, the DNA is TGCGCCAGCAGCGCACAGGGCCGCCGGACGATCTACAATGAGCAGTTCTTC.

This sequence joins TRBV13 and TRBJ1-1; 10 positions match TRBD1. CDR3 length equals 14 residues. Trimming took 5 bases from V and 7 from J; bases not matched to a gene: 7. CDR1 is PRHDT, CDR2 FYEKMQ, per germline (reference sequence). CDR3 nucleotides: TGTGCCAGCAGCCTGGGACAGGGGAAGGGTGAAGCTTTCTTT. This gives the protein CASSLGQGKGEAFF.

The table lists this clonotype with many counts. The genes are TRBV2 and TRBJ1-5, with 7 bases that match TRBD1. V dropped 1 base and J dropped 3; count of bases not matched to a gene: 3. The CDR3 is 15 residues long. Germline values: CDR1 SNHLY, CDR2 FYNNEI. The CDR3 loop is CASSEEGALNQPQHF. The CDR3 region has the DNA TGTGCCAGCAGTGAAGAGGGGGCCCTCAATCAGCCCCAGCATTTT.